One sample yielded the 21 T cell receptor beta chains listed below, sequenced in a study of T cell changes during pregnancy in multiple sclerosis. TCRdb keeps only in-frame clones here, not all; method: immunoSEQ multiplex PCR. The data hold roughly 40,000 clones, with roughly 90% observed a single time. Specimen: CD8+ T cells from peripheral blood mononuclear cells, collected before pregnancy. All receptors derive from a female donor with multiple sclerosis, enrolled in a pregnancy study.

The V gene is TRBV27, the J gene TRBJ1-5; D perhaps matches TRBD1 (6 bases). Germline V gene sequence: CDR1 MNHEY, CDR2 SMNVEV (reference sequence). The CDR3 extends over 14 amino acids. Trimming stripped 10 bases from V and 7 bases from J, with 20 bases between. In DNA, the CDR3 is TGTGCCACCCGGGGGGCGGGGCTTGGGCAGCCCCAGCATTTT. Protein sequence: CATRGAGLGQPQHF.

The V call is TRBV11-3, the J call TRBJ2-1, with TRBD2 matching over 11 bases. The CDR3 has 14 residues. After removal of 4 bases from V and 8 bases from J, the junction contained 4 bases not matched to a gene. Looked up from germline, CDR1 is SGHNT and CDR2 is YENEEA. In DNA form, the CDR3 reads TGTGCCAGCAGCTCCCTAGCGGGAGGTGATGAGCAGTTCTTC. Translated: CASSSLAGGDEQFF.

The gene calls are TRBV7-9 and TRBJ2-5, with 9 bases aligning to TRBD1. The CDR3 extends over 15 amino acids. CDR1 and CDR2 (germline): SEHNR, FQNEAQ (reference sequence). V lost 6 bases and J lost 4; bases outside the gene matches: 9. The DNA for the CDR3 is TGTGCCAGCAGTAACCGGGACAGGGCATTAGAGACCCAGTACTTC. This codes for CASSNRDRALETQYF.

The rearrangement uses TRBV7-9 and TRBJ2-7, with 9 bases lining up with TRBD1. CDR3 length equals 14 residues. CDR1 is SEHNR, CDR2 FQNEAQ, per germline (reference sequence). V trimming: 1 base; J trimming: 3 bases; junction bases outside the gene matches: 1. The CDR3 sequence: CASSLGQGGYEQYF. DNA of the CDR3: TGTGCCAGCAGCTTAGGACAGGGGGGCTACGAGCAGTACTTC.

The CDR3 nucleotides read TGTGCCACCAGCAGAGATATGGGGGGAGGTACAGATACGCAGTATTTT. Translated: CATSRDMGGGTDTQYF. The chain carries TRBV15 and TRBJ2-3; TRBD2 is a possible D gene (6 bases). Germline loops: CDR1 LNHNV, CDR2 YYDKDF (reference sequence). This CDR3 region has 16 residues. The V end lost 0 bases, the J end lost 3 bases, and 13 bases lay between the germline ends. Combining the CDR3 with reference TRBV15 and TRBJ2-3 gives the whole variable domain DAMVIQNPRYQVTQFGKPVTLSCSQTLNHNVMYWYQQKSSQAPKLLFHYYDKDFNNEADTPDNFQSRRPNTSFCFLDIRSPGLGDTAMYLCATSRDMGGGTDTQYFGPGTRLTVL.

The V and J genes are TRBV7-9 and TRBJ2-1, with 8 bases aligning to TRBD2. J lost 6 bases, V lost 5 bases, and 9 bases had no gene match. Germline loops: CDR1 SEHNR, CDR2 FQNEAQ (reference sequence). This CDR3 has 15 amino acids. CDR3 coding DNA: TGTGCCAGCAGCCCCAGCGGGAGTGGGGGCAATGAGCAGTTCTTC. Translation: CASSPSGSGGNEQFF. Full variable domain (remainder filled in from reference TRBV7-9 and TRBJ2-1): DTGVSQNPRHKITKRGQNVTFRCDPISEHNRLYWYRQTLGQGPEFLTYFQNEAQLEKSRLLSDRFSAERPKGSFSTLEIQRTEQGDSAMYLCASSPSGSGGNEQFFGPGTRLTVL.

This clone was picked up a small number of times. The junction and the germline gene differ at one end; a read error may be behind it. This chain links TRBV10-3 with TRBJ2-7; D may be TRBD1 (8 bases). The CDR3 is 13 amino acids. Germline CDR1 and CDR2: ENHRY and SYGVKD. DNA for the CDR3: TGTGCCATCAGTGGCACCCCGACAGGGGAGGGAGTCTTC. Protein sequence: CAISGTPTGEGVF.

This sequence joins TRBV7-9 and TRBJ2-3; 9 positions match TRBD1. The CDR3 runs 15 residues. J was trimmed by 2 bases and V by 5 bases; bases with no gene match: 5. Germline assignment: CDR1 SEHNR and CDR2 FQNEAQ (reference sequence). CDR3 sequence reads: CASSLGQGDTDTQYF. The CDR3 nucleotides read TGTGCCAGCAGCCTGGGACAGGGTGACACAGATACGCAGTATTTT.

The chain has TRBV6-5 and TRBJ2-7; no clear D. Trimming took off 6 bases at V and 1 base at J, with 7 bases between the two ends. From germline, CDR1 is MNHEY and CDR2 SVGAGI. The CDR3 covers 12 residues. The CDR3, as DNA: TGTGCCAGCAGGGGCTATTCCTACGAGCAGTACTTC. Its translation: CASRGYSYEQYF.

This rearrangement joins TRBV4-3 to TRBJ1-5; 7 nucleotides agree with TRBD1. CDR1 and CDR2 (germline): LGHNA, YSLEER. The CDR3 consists of 15 residues. V lost 4 bases to trimming and J lost 3 bases; unmatched junction nucleotides: 6. The CDR3 sequence is CASSPRRGPNQPQHF. CDR3 bases: TGCGCCAGCAGCCCTCGGAGGGGGCCCAATCAGCCCCAGCATTTT.

This clone was recorded only once. The rearrangement joins TRBV15 to TRBJ2-7; no reliable D call. The CDR3 sequence is 13 residues long. CDR1 is LNHNV, CDR2 YYDKDF, per germline (reference sequence). V was pared by 0 bases and J by 6 bases, with 9 bases between. The CDR3 DNA follows: TGTGCCACCAGCAGAGATCAACAAATCGAGCAGTACTTC. Translated: CATSRDQQIEQYF.

This sequence joins TRBV2 and TRBJ2-1; tentative D call: TRBD2 (6 bases). Trimming stripped 6 bases from V and 6 bases from J, with 12 bases between. Germline V gives CDR1 SNHLY, CDR2 FYNNEI. The length of the CDR3 is 13 residues. CDR3 bases: TGTGCCAGCAGAGGTAGCGGCCCCAATGAGCAGTTCTTC. Translation: CASRGSGPNEQFF. Drawing the rest from reference TRBV2 and TRBJ2-1, the complete variable domain is EPEVTQTPSHQVTQMGQEVILRCVPISNHLYFYWYRQILGQKVEFLVSFYNNEISEKSEIFDDQFSVERPDGSNFTLKIRSTKLEDSAMYFCASRGSGPNEQFFGPGTRLTVL.

The V call is TRBV5-1, the J call TRBJ2-2; 9 bases align to TRBD2. The junction had 8 bases not matched to a gene; V was cut back by 0 bases and J by 5 bases. The CDR3 is 17 residues long. CDR1 and CDR2 from the germline V gene are SGHRS and YFSETQ. CDR3 region: CASSLVGSGSRTGELFF. In DNA form, the CDR3 reads TGCGCCAGCAGCTTGGTTGGTAGCGGGAGTAGAACCGGGGAGCTGTTTTTT.

CDR3 DNA: TGTGCCACCCCTCGGGTCTCTGGGGCCAACGTCCTGACTTTC. Protein product: CATPRVSGANVLTF. This chain joins TRBV6-6 and TRBJ2-6; no clear D. The CDR3 has 14 residues. Trimming removed 10 bases from V and 0 bases from J, with 10 bases in between. Germline CDR1 and CDR2: MNHNY and SVGAGI (reference sequence).

J is TRBJ1-4 and V is TRBV19; D not resolved. CDR1 is LNHDA, CDR2 SQIVND, per germline (reference sequence). The CDR3 runs 12 residues. The V and J ends lost 5 bases and 6 bases respectively, with 7 bases between them. This CDR3 reads CASSPYYEKLFF. For the CDR3, the DNA is TGTGCCAGTAGTCCTTATTATGAAAAACTGTTTTTT.

This chain links TRBV28 with TRBJ2-3; TRBD1 agrees at 7 bases. The CDR3 is made up of 13 amino acids. Per the germline V gene, CDR1 is MDHEN and CDR2 is SYDVKM. The V gene end was trimmed by 11 bases and the J gene end by 2 bases; junction bases not matched to a gene: 7. CDR3 in DNA: TGTGCCTCGTCGACAGGGATCACAGATACGCAGTATTTT. Amino acid sequence: CASSTGITDTQYF. Full variable domain (missing parts from reference TRBV28 and TRBJ2-3): DVKVTQSSRYLVKRTGEKVFLECVQDMDHENMFWYRQDPGLGLRLIYFSYDVKMKEKGDIPEGYSVSREKKERFSLILESASTNQTSMYLCASSTGITDTQYFGPGTRLTVL.

The chain uses TRBV5-1 and TRBJ2-7; weak D call: TRBD2 (6 bases). The germline gives CDR1 SGHRS, CDR2 YFSETQ. Between the trimmed V and J ends, which lost 2 bases and 6 bases, there was a span of 6 bases. The CDR3 is 11 amino acids. Written as DNA, the CDR3 is TGCGCCAGCAGCTTCGGGGGCGAGCAGTACTTC. This codes for CASSFGGEQYF.

This clone came up a few times. CDR3 DNA: TGTGCCAGCAACCCTGGACAGGGGAATCAGCCCCAGCATTTT. This sequence encodes CASNPGQGNQPQHF. V usage is TRBV2 and J usage is TRBJ1-5; 9 bases fit TRBD1. This CDR3 has 14 residues. Trimming removed 7 bases from V and 4 bases from J; junction bases left unmatched: 5. The V gene's germline CDR1 is SNHLY and CDR2 FYNNEI.

This chain joins TRBV27 and TRBJ2-7; 10 bases line up with TRBD2. From germline, CDR1 is MNHEY and CDR2 SMNVEV (reference sequence). The CDR3 sequence is 19 residues long. Trimming cost V 4 bases and J 6 bases; bases outside gene matches: 21. The CDR3 here is CASSYDTSGKKIDVSEQYF. The CDR3 DNA follows: TGTGCCAGCAGTTACGATACTAGCGGGAAAAAGATTGACGTCAGCGAGCAGTACTTC.

The chain carries TRBV29-1 and TRBJ2-7; 7 bases fit TRBD2. Germline CDR1 reads SQVTM; CDR2 reads ANQGSEA. Trimming at V came to 1 base and at J to 1 base, leaving 4 bases not matched to a gene. CDR3 length equals 14 residues. Here the CDR3 reads CSVEGGSPSYEQYF. For the CDR3, the DNA is TGCAGCGTTGAAGGCGGGAGTCCTTCCTACGAGCAGTACTTC.

The chain employs TRBV6-4 and TRBJ2-1; TRBD2 aligns across 12 bases. The CDR3 totals 14 residues. Germline V gives CDR1 MRHNA, CDR2 SNTAGT. V shed 2 bases and J 7 bases; nucleotides not matched to a gene: 0. The CDR3 region has the DNA TGTGCCAGCAGTGACGGGACTAGCGGGAATGAGCAGTTCTTC. It translates to CASSDGTSGNEQFF.